This TCR beta chain was identified in a study of blood T cells in healthy people across ages. Whole-study context: Researchers report that template switching captured about one barcoded beta molecule per two T cells.

Trimming removed 8 bases from V and 5 bases from J, with 18 bases in between. The germline CDR1 and CDR2 sequences are MNHNY and SVGAGI (reference sequence). This CDR3 contains 14 residues. This clonotype was detected ten times or more. It was with a sample-barcoded 5' primer and a J-beta primer mix that a second PCR of roughly 6 to 12 cycles was run. Every sample gave at least 2.5 million paired-end reads containing CDR3. One entry per CDR3 protein results from TCRdb running MiXCR on the 5' RACE reads. The sample shows more than 650,000 distinct CDR3 sequences, 20% to 30% of them seen only once. These data are also associated with another study on T cells of mothers and their children. That report notes: Using roughly 1.5 ug per 15 ul, all extracted RNA underwent cDNA synthesis. Mother-child pairs who were related displayed a slightly higher overlap than unrelated pairs, a difference that was non-significant.

The receptor was isolated from a boy aged 5-17 years in good health. Sequencing was carried out using blood. The rearrangement uses TRBV6-6 and TRBJ2-5; perhaps TRBD2 as D (7 bases). The CDR3 loop is CASGGGGRWETQYF. The CDR3 nucleotides are TGTGCCAGCGGGGGCGGGGGCCGGTGGGAGACCCAGTACTTC.